This TCR beta chain originates from a study of T cells after yellow fever vaccination. This CDR3 has 14 amino acids. The V gene's germline CDR1 is SGHNT and CDR2 YYREEE (reference sequence). V was pared by 0 bases and J by 5 bases, with 11 bases between. TCRdb processed the 5' RACE reads anew with MiXCR; each CDR3 protein has one entry. The repertoire holds hundreds of thousands of distinct CDR3 sequences, with under 15% as singletons. The sequenced sample was CD4+ T cells sorted from PBMCs, obtained 15 days after the yellow fever booster vaccination. This chain uses TRBV5-4 with TRBJ1-2; D perhaps matches TRBD1 (5 bases). This clonotype was sampled from a man younger than 35 who received the YFV17D yellow fever vaccine. CDR3 sequence (DNA): TGTGCCAGCAGCTTGGCCGGGGCGCGGTATGGCTACACCTTC. It translates to CASSLAGARYGYTF.